The 7 T cell receptor beta chains listed next were all sequenced from one sample in a study of T cell responses to AZD1222 COVID-19 vaccine. The assay was immunoSEQ multiplex PCR, and TCRdb's table has in-frame clones only and misses some. This sample has some 94,000 clones; 87% occur once, and the top ten carry around 3.2%. The sequences come from peripheral blood, collected on day 0 of AZD1222 vaccination. The receptors derive from an adult in good health.

This clone was observed a handful of times. The rearrangement joins TRBV3-1 (or the pseudogene TRBV3-2) to TRBJ1-3, with no clear D. Trimming pared 7 bases from V and 2 bases from J, leaving 12 bases between. This CDR3 has 14 residues. In germline, CDR1 is LGHDT, CDR2 YNNKEL (reference sequence). The CDR3 DNA sequence: TGTGCCAGCAACCCCTCGGCGGCTGGAAACACCATATATTTT. Residues: CASNPSAAGNTIYF.

The V call is TRBV11-2, the J call TRBJ2-5, with 8 bases lining up with TRBD2. J lost 9 bases, V lost 3 bases, and 3 bases had no gene match. Germline lookup yields CDR1 SGHAT and CDR2 FQNNGV. This CDR3 region has 12 residues. The DNA of the CDR3 is TGTGCCAGCAGCTTTAACGGGGGGGCCCAGTACTTC. Residues: CASSFNGGAQYF.

The chain links TRBV4-3 to TRBJ1-2; TRBD1 matches 9 bases. J lost 2 bases, V lost 0 bases, and 7 bases had no gene match. This CDR3 contains 17 residues. Germline CDR1 reads LGHNA; CDR2 reads YSLEER. The CDR3 DNA reads as TGCGCCAGCAGCCAAGAGCTAACGACAGGGGGGAACTATGGCTACACCTTC. This sequence encodes CASSQELTTGGNYGYTF.

V usage is TRBV19 and J usage is TRBJ1-2, with TRBD1 matching over 10 bases. V dropped 6 bases and J dropped 2; count of bases not matched to a gene: 12. The CDR3 spans 17 residues. Germline-derived CDR1 and CDR2 are LNHDA and SQIVND (reference sequence). CDR3 region: CASRAISGTGENYGYTF. CDR3 bases: TGTGCCAGTAGGGCCATCTCCGGGACAGGGGAGAACTATGGCTACACCTTC.

The chain uses TRBV5-1 and TRBJ1-2; D remains unclear. CDR1 and CDR2 from the germline V gene are SGHRS and YFSETQ. V lost 0 bases and J 4 bases, leaving 10 bases between the germline ends. The CDR3 covers 14 residues. The CDR3, as DNA: TGCGCCAGCAGCTTGGACGGAGTGGGCTATGGCTACACCTTC. This encodes CASSLDGVGYGYTF.

As for this clone: Relative to the germline gene, one junction end is altered; a read error may explain this. At the DNA level, this CDR3 is encoded by other sequences in the same sample as well. The chain uses TRBV5-1 and TRBJ2-1, with D unresolved. The CDR3 has 13 amino acids. Per germline, CDR1 SGHRS and CDR2 YFSETQ. CDR3 in DNA: TGTGCCAGCAGCTTGGTTTCCTACAATGAGCAGTTCTTC. It translates to CASSLVSYNEQFF.

CDR3 loop: CAISAPTGGYGYTF. As DNA, the CDR3 is TGTGCCATCAGTGCGCCGACAGGGGGCTATGGCTACACCTTC. The V gene is TRBV10-3, the J gene TRBJ1-2, with 9 positions matching TRBD1. The J segment lost 4 bases and the V segment lost 4 bases, leaving 4 bases of the junction unmatched. Germline V gene sequence: CDR1 ENHRY, CDR2 SYGVKD. The CDR3 runs to 14 residues.